This T cell receptor (beta chain) was found in a study of siplizumab effects on memory and regulatory T cells. Overall study findings and caveats: Phenotypic classification as naive or memory proved unattainable for roughly 75-97% of proliferating CD4+ or CD8+ clones.

V lost 3 bases to trimming and J lost 6 bases, with 20 bases between them. The length of the CDR3 is 17 residues. CDR1 ENHRY and CDR2 SYGVKD come from the germline V gene. Produced via immunoSEQ multiplex PCR; TCRdb's table is partial and in-frame only. The profile shows about 56,000 clones, around 98% of them singletons. About this clone: The antigen remains unidentified.

Sequencing was performed on naive CD8+ T cells sorted from blood. This sequence originates from a human donor in good health. The chain has TRBV10-3 and TRBJ2-2; D is tentatively TRBD1 or TRBD2 (5 bases each). CDR3 in amino acids: CAISEVAVVGDAGELFF. Written as DNA, the CDR3 is TGTGCCATCAGTGAAGTTGCGGTCGTGGGGGACGCCGGGGAGCTGTTTTTT.